This T cell receptor (beta chain) is drawn from a study of blood T cell repertoires in COVID-19. Study as a whole: Acute-phase and convalescent COVID-19 samples originated in the United States, Italy and Spain.

Assay used: immunoSEQ multiplex PCR; TCRdb lists only in-frame clones, some missing. This table has about 210,000 clones, approximately 81% appearing once. Assignments of participants to cohorts depended upon their own reported clinical history. Two negative PCRs, clearance, or symptom resolution characterized the recovered Cohort 3 donors. The TCR sequence derives from a man aged 35 to 55 who had recovered from COVID-19. The sequenced material came from PBMCs or T cells enriched from blood (not recorded which).

The CDR3 bases are TGTGCCAGTAGTATAATGGCAGGGGGTGAGCAGTTCTTC. Its protein product is CASSIMAGGEQFF. V and J are TRBV19 and TRBJ2-1; 7 bases fit TRBD1. CDR1 LNHDA and CDR2 SQIVND come from the germline V gene (reference sequence). The CDR3 is made up of 13 amino acids. J gave up 9 bases and V 2 bases, and 4 bases lay outside the gene matches.